Listed here is a single T cell receptor (beta chain). Other DNA sequences in the sample encode the same CDR3. The sample originates from a study of blood T cell repertoires in COVID-19. In the study overall: Material from acute and convalescent COVID-19 was sourced from the United States, Italy and Spain.

Original processing notes: Cell counts per sample came from amplifying reference gene primers. Using immunoSEQ multiplex PCR, the repertoire was profiled, and TCRdb retains in-frame clones only, with some absent. V and J calls and clone size follow that table, whereas D and trimming were derived from the DNA. This repertoire shows roughly 92,000 clones, about 90% found once; its top ten account for 7% to 8%. The CDR3 loop spans 14 amino acids. V lost 5 bases, J lost 0 bases, and 11 bases lay in between. CDR1 and CDR2 (germline): LNHDA, SQIVND (reference sequence). The source is a human donor with acute or convalescent COVID-19. The donor label of this sample is uncertain. The sample comprised peripheral blood. This chain connects TRBV19 to TRBJ2-7; weak D call: TRBD1 (6 bases). CDR3 loop: CASSSRTDSYEQYF. The CDR3 DNA sequence: TGTGCCAGTAGTTCGAGGACAGACTCCTACGAGCAGTACTTC.